These T cell receptor beta chains were read from a single sample in a study of immune reconstitution after stem cell transplant in scleroderma. MiXCR, run by TCRdb on the RT-PCR reads, gives a single entry per CDR3 protein. The sample includes 1,500 to 2,000 distinct CDR3 sequences, 3% to 4.5% of them seen just once. The material was obtained before or after autologous hematopoietic stem cell transplantation (not recorded which). The receptors stem from a male donor with systemic sclerosis. Both conserved end residues are part of each CDR3. A D gene is named only where the DNA matches it firmly. Size is stated for part of the rows, as once, few or many counts, or as a class when the clone is expanded.

clone size: medium-sized; J gene: TRBJ2-6; V gene: TRBV6-5; D gene: -; CDR3 protein: CASSPWTPGSGANVLTF; CDR3 DNA: TGTGCCAGCAGTCCCTGGACTCCCGGCTCTGGGGCCAACGTCCTGACTTTC
clone size: medium-sized; J gene: TRBJ2-3; V gene: TRBV29-1; D gene: -; CDR3 protein: CSVEEGTHTDTQYF; CDR3 DNA: TGCAGCGTTGAAGAGGGGACCCACACAGATACGCAGTATTTT
clone size: medium-sized; J gene: TRBJ2-7; V gene: TRBV7-2; D gene: -; CDR3 protein: CASSRSGGTATNYEQYF; CDR3 DNA: TGTGCCAGCAGCCGCTCGGGGGGGACAGCGACAAACTACGAGCAGTACTTC
clone size: medium-sized; J gene: TRBJ2-5; V gene: TRBV7-2; D gene: -; CDR3 protein: CASSRGHQETQYF; CDR3 DNA: TGTGCCAGCAGCCGCGGACATCAAGAGACCCAGTACTTC
clone size: medium-sized; J gene: TRBJ2-7; V gene: TRBV7-6; D gene: TRBD1; CDR3 protein: CASSPNPGQGLHEQYF; CDR3 DNA: TGTGCCAGCAGCCCCAACCCGGGACAGGGGCTTCACGAGCAGTACTTC
clone size: medium-sized; J gene: TRBJ2-5; V gene: TRBV11-3; D gene: -; CDR3 protein: CASSLGPVETQYF; CDR3 DNA: TGTGCCAGCAGCCTCGGCCCGGTGGAGACCCAGTACTTC
clone size: medium-sized; J gene: TRBJ2-7; V gene: TRBV27; D gene: TRBD2; CDR3 protein: CASSHRSGRASYEQYF; CDR3 DNA: TGTGCCAGCAGCCATCGAAGCGGGAGGGCCTCCTACGAGCAGTACTTC
clone size: medium-sized; J gene: TRBJ2-4; V gene: TRBV20-1; D gene: TRBD2; CDR3 protein: CSAQGGYLAKNIQYF; CDR3 DNA: TGCAGTGCCCAGGGAGGGTACTTAGCCAAAAACATTCAGTACTTC
clone size: -; J gene: TRBJ2-7; V gene: TRBV4-3; D gene: -; CDR3 protein: CASSQVVAYEQYF; CDR3 DNA: TGCGCCAGCAGCCAAGTGGTAGCCTACGAGCAGTACTTC
clone size: -; J gene: TRBJ1-5; V gene: TRBV18; D gene: TRBD1; CDR3 protein: CASSPGTGGPYQPQHF; CDR3 DNA: TGTGCCAGCTCACCAGGGACAGGGGGTCCGTATCAGCCCCAGCATTTT
clone size: medium-sized; J gene: TRBJ1-5; V gene: TRBV29-1; D gene: -; CDR3 protein: CSVGVRPGSQGIHF; CDR3 DNA: TGCAGCGTTGGTGTCAGGCCAGGATCTCAAGGGATCCATTTT
clone size: medium-sized; J gene: TRBJ2-2; V gene: TRBV7-2; D gene: -; CDR3 protein: CASSPTGLLTGELFF; CDR3 DNA: TGTGCCAGCAGCCCGACGGGGCTTCTAACCGGGGAGCTGTTTTTT
clone size: medium-sized; J gene: TRBJ2-7; V gene: TRBV28; D gene: -; CDR3 protein: CASTMGGQAYEQYF; CDR3 DNA: TGTGCCAGCACCATGGGAGGACAGGCCTACGAGCAGTACTTC
clone size: medium-sized; J gene: TRBJ2-5; V gene: TRBV20-1; D gene: TRBD1; CDR3 protein: CSAKKLLGTVQETQYF; CDR3 DNA: TGCAGTGCAAAAAAGCTACTCGGGACAGTACAAGAGACCCAGTACTTC
clone size: medium-sized; J gene: TRBJ1-6; V gene: TRBV3-1; D gene: TRBD1; CDR3 protein: CASSQVKGQNYNSPLHF; CDR3 DNA: TGTGCCAGCAGCCAAGTAAAGGGACAGAATTATAATTCACCCCTCCACTTT
clone size: medium-sized; J gene: TRBJ2-7; V gene: TRBV20-1; D gene: -; CDR3 protein: CSAREGTAGTRGSEQYF; CDR3 DNA: TGCAGTGCTAGAGAAGGGACGGCCGGGACCAGGGGTTCCGAGCAGTACTTC
clone size: medium-sized; J gene: TRBJ2-5; V gene: TRBV7-2; D gene: -; CDR3 protein: CASSFSTTSLGTQYF; CDR3 DNA: TGTGCCAGCAGCTTTTCCACGACCTCATTAGGGACCCAGTACTTC
clone size: large; J gene: TRBJ2-2; V gene: TRBV29-1; D gene: -; CDR3 protein: CSVQATGNTGELFF; CDR3 DNA: TGCAGCGTTCAAGCAACAGGGAACACCGGGGAGCTGTTTTTT
clone size: few; J gene: TRBJ2-1; V gene: TRBV29-1; D gene: -; CDR3 protein: CSVEFFGDEQFF; CDR3 DNA: TGCAGCGTTGAATTTTTCGGGGATGAGCAGTTCTTC
clone size: medium-sized; J gene: TRBJ1-5; V gene: TRBV6-2/TRBV6-3; D gene: -; CDR3 protein: CASSYPRDQPQHF; CDR3 DNA: TGTGCCAGCAGTTACCCTAGGGATCAGCCCCAGCATTTT
clone size: medium-sized; J gene: TRBJ2-1; V gene: TRBV5-8; D gene: -; CDR3 protein: CASSPPWGKGNEQFF; CDR3 DNA: TGTGCCAGCAGCCCACCTTGGGGGAAGGGCAATGAGCAGTTCTTC
clone size: medium-sized; J gene: TRBJ2-5; V gene: TRBV7-2; D gene: -; CDR3 protein: CASSLHTSSRETQYF; CDR3 DNA: TGTGCCAGCAGCTTACACACCTCTTCAAGAGAGACCCAGTACTTC
clone size: medium-sized; J gene: TRBJ2-2; V gene: TRBV5-1; D gene: TRBD2; CDR3 protein: CASSSWTSGRPNTGELFF; CDR3 DNA: TGCGCCAGCAGCTCCTGGACTAGCGGGAGGCCGAACACCGGGGAGCTGTTTTTT
clone size: medium-sized; J gene: TRBJ1-6; V gene: TRBV20-1; D gene: TRBD1; CDR3 protein: CSAWTGNSPLHF; CDR3 DNA: TGCAGTGCTTGGACAGGAAATTCACCCCTCCACTTT
clone size: medium-sized; J gene: TRBJ1-5; V gene: TRBV5-6; D gene: TRBD1; CDR3 protein: CASSRGQDQPQHF; CDR3 DNA: TGTGCCAGCAGCAGGGGGCAAGATCAGCCCCAGCATTTT
clone size: large; J gene: TRBJ2-7; V gene: TRBV6-5; D gene: -; CDR3 protein: CASSYSGSAQVF; CDR3 DNA: TGTGCCAGCAGTTACTCGGGTAGCGCCCAGGTCTTC
clone size: -; J gene: TRBJ1-5; V gene: TRBV20-1; D gene: -; CDR3 protein: CSARVSGRNQPQHF; CDR3 DNA: TGCAGTGCTAGAGTGTCGGGCCGCAATCAGCCCCAGCATTTT
clone size: medium-sized; J gene: TRBJ1-1; V gene: TRBV5-1; D gene: -; CDR3 protein: CASSFRMRGGDTEAFF; CDR3 DNA: TGCGCCAGCAGCTTCCGTATGCGGGGAGGGGACACTGAAGCTTTCTTT
clone size: medium-sized; J gene: TRBJ2-2; V gene: TRBV6-5; D gene: -; CDR3 protein: CASSYGGGPNTGELFF; CDR3 DNA: TGTGCCAGCAGTTACGGGGGGGGGCCGAACACCGGGGAGCTGTTTTTT
clone size: medium-sized; J gene: TRBJ1-1; V gene: TRBV5-1; D gene: -; CDR3 protein: CASSLTPGNTEAFF; CDR3 DNA: TGCGCCAGCAGCTTAACCCCAGGGAACACTGAAGCTTTCTTT
clone size: large; J gene: TRBJ1-2; V gene: TRBV15; D gene: -; CDR3 protein: CATSRDMGLLYGYTF; CDR3 DNA: TGTGCCACCAGCAGAGATATGGGCCTTCTTTATGGCTACACCTTC
clone size: medium-sized; J gene: TRBJ1-2; V gene: TRBV29-1; D gene: -; CDR3 protein: CSVALAINYGYTF; CDR3 DNA: TGCAGCGTTGCTTTGGCAATAAACTATGGCTACACCTTC
clone size: large; J gene: TRBJ2-1; V gene: TRBV6-2/TRBV6-3; D gene: TRBD2; CDR3 protein: CASSYLAGPYNEQFF; CDR3 DNA: TGTGCCAGCAGTTACCTAGCGGGGCCCTACAATGAGCAGTTCTTC
clone size: medium-sized; J gene: TRBJ2-3; V gene: TRBV20-1; D gene: -; CDR3 protein: CSARAGEADTQYF; CDR3 DNA: TGCAGTGCTAGAGCGGGAGAGGCAGATACGCAGTATTTT
clone size: medium-sized; J gene: TRBJ2-5; V gene: TRBV5-6; D gene: TRBD2; CDR3 protein: CASSSLSGGETQYF; CDR3 DNA: TGTGCCAGCAGCTCCCTTAGCGGGGGGGAGACCCAGTACTTC
clone size: medium-sized; J gene: TRBJ2-1; V gene: TRBV4-3; D gene: TRBD1; CDR3 protein: CASSQDYPGQTDEQFF; CDR3 DNA: TGCGCCAGCAGCCAAGATTACCCGGGACAGACCGATGAGCAGTTCTTC
clone size: -; J gene: TRBJ1-3; V gene: TRBV30; D gene: TRBD1; CDR3 protein: CAWSVSLTGFSGNTIYF; CDR3 DNA: TGTGCCTGGAGTGTATCTCTGACAGGGTTCTCTGGAAACACCATATATTTT
clone size: -; J gene: TRBJ2-3; V gene: TRBV7-2; D gene: -; CDR3 protein: CASSLNGYTDTQYF; CDR3 DNA: TGTGCCAGCAGCTTAAACGGATACACAGATACGCAGTATTTT
clone size: medium-sized; J gene: TRBJ1-5; V gene: TRBV6-5; D gene: -; CDR3 protein: CASSYSGPNQPQHF; CDR3 DNA: TGTGCCAGCAGTTACTCAGGTCCCAATCAGCCCCAGCATTTT
clone size: medium-sized; J gene: TRBJ2-1; V gene: TRBV29-1; D gene: -; CDR3 protein: CSVDRPGASYNEQFF; CDR3 DNA: TGCAGCGTTGATCGTCCGGGAGCATCCTACAATGAGCAGTTCTTC
clone size: large; J gene: TRBJ1-4; V gene: TRBV20-1; D gene: -; CDR3 protein: CSGGGHYEKLFF; CDR3 DNA: TGCAGTGGAGGGGGGCATTACGAAAAACTGTTTTTT
clone size: medium-sized; J gene: TRBJ2-1; V gene: TRBV27; D gene: -; CDR3 protein: CASSLRYGENNEQFF; CDR3 DNA: TGTGCCAGCAGTTTAAGATATGGGGAAAACAATGAGCAGTTCTTC
clone size: -; J gene: TRBJ2-5; V gene: TRBV29-1; D gene: TRBD2; CDR3 protein: CSVEASGAKKTQYF; CDR3 DNA: TGCAGCGTTGAAGCTAGCGGGGCGAAGAAGACCCAGTACTTC
clone size: medium-sized; J gene: TRBJ2-1; V gene: TRBV27; D gene: TRBD2; CDR3 protein: CASSPGTSVFLLSYNEQFF; CDR3 DNA: TGTGCCAGCAGTCCCGGGACTAGCGTCTTTCTTCTCTCCTACAATGAGCAGTTCTTC
clone size: medium-sized; J gene: TRBJ1-1; V gene: TRBV29-1; D gene: -; CDR3 protein: CSVVSGLGTEAFF; CDR3 DNA: TGCAGCGTTGTTTCCGGTTTAGGCACTGAAGCTTTCTTT
clone size: medium-sized; J gene: TRBJ2-5; V gene: TRBV10-3; D gene: -; CDR3 protein: CAISEGAETQYF; CDR3 DNA: TGTGCCATCAGTGAGGGGGCAGAGACCCAGTACTTC
clone size: medium-sized; J gene: TRBJ2-7; V gene: TRBV25-1; D gene: -; CDR3 protein: CASRDVESYEQYF; CDR3 DNA: TGTGCCAGCAGGGACGTCGAGAGCTACGAGCAGTACTTC
clone size: medium-sized; J gene: TRBJ2-7; V gene: TRBV5-1; D gene: -; CDR3 protein: CASSGETGDEQYF; CDR3 DNA: TGCGCCAGCAGCGGAGAAACAGGTGACGAGCAGTACTTC